The present T cell receptor (beta chain) was sequenced within a study of blood T cell repertoires in COVID-19. Study in general: Material from acute and convalescent COVID-19 was sourced from the United States, Italy and Spain. From T cells, B-cell-depleted T cells, or PBMCs came the material, which was cDNA or gDNA.

The CDR3 is 13 residues long. The junction had 2 bases not matched to a gene; V was cut back by 5 bases and J by 5 bases. Germline lookup yields CDR1 MNHEY and CDR2 SVGAGI. In the source study's methods: The assay estimated nucleated cells by amplifying reference gene primers. The assay was immunoSEQ multiplex PCR, and TCRdb's table has in-frame clones only and misses some. That table supplies the V and J calls and clone size; D and trimming were determined from the DNA. The table has over 400,000 clones, around 85% seen once. This TCR derives from a human donor in a cohort sampled during active COVID-19. The rearrangement links TRBV6-5 to TRBJ1-5; 8 positions agree with TRBD1. Sequenced input: peripheral blood. The CDR3 nucleotides read TGTGCCAGCAGTCCAGGGGGCCATCAGCCCCAGCATTTT. Its translation: CASSPGGHQPQHF.